This T cell receptor (beta chain) was identified in a study of blood T cells in healthy people across ages. Overall study findings and caveats: Observed TCR beta diversity showed a strong correlation with the percentage of naive T cells as measured by flow cytometry. Significant beta diversity loss was already apparent by age approximately 42, declining roughly linearly. CMV status of donors was not determined, possibly confounding expanded clonotype changes.

A second PCR, run for 7 to 11 cycles, used a sample-barcoded 5' primer plus a J-beta primer mix. From the 5' RACE reads, TCRdb called clonotypes with MiXCR, one entry per CDR3 protein. The profile shows about 970,000 distinct CDR3 sequences, 45% to 60% of them singletons. As concerns this clonotype: The antigen is unknown.

The CDR3 covers 13 residues. V lost 1 base, J lost 11 bases, and 14 bases lay in between. Per the germline V gene, CDR1 is SEHNR and CDR2 is FQNEAQ (reference sequence). This chain links TRBV7-9 with TRBJ2-5; tentatively, D is TRBD2 (6 bases). Sequencing used blood. The TCR comes from a woman aged 60 to 75 in good health. The CDR3 DNA follows: TGTGCCAGCAGCTTAGTCCCGGGAGTGGAGCAGTACTTC. This encodes CASSLVPGVEQYF. Supplemented by reference TRBV7-9 and TRBJ2-5, the full variable domain reads DTGVSQNPRHKITKRGQNVTFRCDPISEHNRLYWYRQTLGQGPEFLTYFQNEAQLEKSRLLSDRFSAERPKGSFSTLEIQRTEQGDSAMYLCASSLVPGVEQYFGPGTRLLVL.